This TCR beta chain was sequenced during a study of early T cells in non-severe SARS-CoV-2 infection. Individual cDNA molecules were tagged with unique molecular identifiers. TCRdb ran MiXCR on the 5' RACE reads and lists one entry per CDR3 protein. The table includes about 60,000 distinct CDR3 sequences, 5.6% detected once. This clonotype was seen only a few times. This sequence was found in an adult who was a healthcare worker with PCR-confirmed SARS-CoV-2 infection or an uninfected control (not recorded which). The specimen was whole blood.

CDR3 DNA sequence: TGTGCCAGCAGTCCGAGAGGGAACACTGAAGCTTTCTTT. It encodes CASSPRGNTEAFF. The rearrangement links TRBV27 to TRBJ1-1; unclear D gene. This CDR3 has 13 amino acids. Germline V gene lookup returns CDR1 MNHEY and CDR2 SMNVEV (reference sequence). Deletions cut 5 bases from V and 1 base from J, with 8 bases between.